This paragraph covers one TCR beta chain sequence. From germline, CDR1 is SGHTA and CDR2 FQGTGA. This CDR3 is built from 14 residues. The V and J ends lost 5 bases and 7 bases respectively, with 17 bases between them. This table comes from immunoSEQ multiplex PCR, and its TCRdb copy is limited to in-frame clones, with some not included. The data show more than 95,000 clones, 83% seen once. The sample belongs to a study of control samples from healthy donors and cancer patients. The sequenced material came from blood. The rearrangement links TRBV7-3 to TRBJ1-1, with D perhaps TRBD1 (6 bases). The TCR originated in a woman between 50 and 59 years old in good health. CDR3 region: CASSKSGGESEAFF. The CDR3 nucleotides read TGTGCCAGCAGCAAAAGCGGGGGCGAGAGTGAAGCTTTCTTT.